This T cell receptor beta chain derives from a study of blood T cells in healthy people across ages. This clonotype was found a few times. Donors each provided about 10 milliliters of peripheral blood. V was cut by 0 bases and J by 1 base, with 6 bases left in between. The germline gives CDR1 LNHNV, CDR2 YYDKDF (reference sequence). This CDR3 comprises 14 residues. Using a J-beta primer mix together with a sample-barcoded 5' primer, a second PCR was run for roughly 7 to 12 cycles. TCRdb reprocessed the 5' RACE reads via MiXCR and lists one record per CDR3 protein. The sample yields approximately 960,000 distinct CDR3 sequences, almost 30% seen once. These data were also filed under a second study, of T cells of mothers and their children. As that report states: Donation was provided by three healthy Caucasian mothers along with their six children.

This TCR came from a woman aged 40 to 55 in good health. The gene calls are TRBV15 and TRBJ1-1; D ambiguous. The sample taken for sequencing was blood. The CDR3 reads CATSRDSGNTEAFF. The CDR3 nucleotides are TGTGCCACCAGCAGAGATTCGGGGAACACTGAAGCTTTCTTT.